The clone carrying this TCR beta chain was counted only a few times. Other DNA variants within this sample encode the same CDR3. The data are from a study of shared clonotypes between healthy human individuals. Looking at the study overall: A donor's plate count was three for CD4 naive and three for CD4 memory; CD8 naive had two and CD8 memory one.

The assay was immunoSEQ multiplex PCR, and TCRdb's table has in-frame clones only and misses some. The table shows about 2.4 million clones, with 80% to 95% occurring only once. The CDR3 has 13 residues. From germline, CDR1 is MNHEY and CDR2 SMNVEV (reference sequence). Between the trimmed V and J ends, which lost 0 bases and 0 bases, there was a span of 2 bases. The V and J genes are TRBV27 and TRBJ2-5; D uncertain. Sequences were obtained from naive CD4+ T cells from PBMCs. The subset: CD45RA+ positively selected. The sequence derives from a man younger than 35 in good health. Some clones in this sample may be carry-over from other donors' samples. In DNA, the CDR3 is TGTGCCAGCAGTTTATCTTACCAAGAGACCCAGTACTTC. Residues: CASSLSYQETQYF.